A selection of T cell receptor beta chains follows, all from one sample in a study of blood T cell repertoires in COVID-19. Clones were read by immunoSEQ multiplex PCR, and TCRdb kept only the in-frame ones, dropping some. The sample lists 300,000 to 400,000 clones, about 88% seen once, with around 2.9% in the top ten. Sequencing input: peripheral blood. Receptor source: a human donor in a cohort sampled during active COVID-19. Both conserved end residues are part of each CDR3. The D gene is left open where the match is weak. Some rows mark clone size as missing; the rest say once, few, many or name a class of expanded clone.

. 13 TRBJ1-1 . TRBV3-1/TRBV3-2 CASSQLGGTEAFF TGTGCCAGCAGCCAACTGGGAGGCACTGAAGCTTTCTTT
. 14 TRBJ1-3 . TRBV2 CASSDPGSGNTIYF TGTGCCAGCAGTGATCCAGGGTCTGGAAACACCATATATTTT
TRBD2 20 TRBJ2-6 once TRBV9 CASSRTVSSGGSSGANVLTF TGTGCCAGCAGCCGAACGGTGTCTAGCGGGGGCAGCTCTGGGGCCAACGTCCTGACTTTC
TRBD2 17 TRBJ2-1 . TRBV23-1 CASSQGTSGRALHEQFF TGCGCCAGCAGTCAGGGTACTAGCGGGAGGGCCCTCCATGAGCAGTTCTTC
TRBD2 15 TRBJ2-2 . TRBV5-4 CASSLGVSGTGELFF TGTGCCAGCAGCTTGGGAGTTAGCGGGACCGGGGAGCTGTTTTTT
. 12 TRBJ2-2 . TRBV28 CASSSTDRELFF TGTGCCAGCAGTTCGACAGACCGGGAGCTGTTTTTT
. 17 TRBJ2-3 . TRBV5-4 CASSLEASELGADTQYF TGTGCCAGCAGCTTGGAGGCTAGCGAATTGGGGGCAGATACGCAGTATTTT
. 13 TRBJ1-3 . TRBV30 CAGDVDSGNTIYF TGTGCCGGGGACGTAGACTCTGGAAACACCATATATTTT
TRBD1 15 TRBJ2-7 . TRBV28 CASSFGGQGRNEQYF TGTGCCAGCAGTTTTGGGGGACAGGGGCGGAACGAGCAGTACTTC
TRBD1 14 TRBJ2-2 . TRBV2 CASQGTVTTGELFF TGTGCCAGCCAAGGGACAGTGACGACCGGGGAGCTGTTTTTT
. 14 TRBJ2-2 . TRBV19 CASSIGGPDGELFF TGTGCCAGTAGTATAGGGGGGCCAGACGGGGAGCTGTTTTTT
. 14 TRBJ2-1 . TRBV24-1 CATSESRGYNEQFF TGTGCCACCAGTGAATCTAGGGGCTACAATGAGCAGTTCTTC
. 11 TRBJ1-1 few TRBV20-1 CSAVRDTEAFF TGCAGTGCGGTCCGGGACACTGAAGCTTTCTTT
. 15 TRBJ2-1 . TRBV7-3 CASSPTRAGSNEQFF TGTGCCAGCAGCCCCACCCGGGCAGGGTCCAATGAGCAGTTCTTC
TRBD2 14 TRBJ2-1 . TRBV5-1 CASSSGTSGNEQFF TGCGCCAGCAGCTCCGGGACTAGCGGCAATGAGCAGTTCTTC
TRBD1 15 TRBJ1-2 once TRBV7-8 CASSRSTGRNGGYTF TGTGCCAGCAGCCGTTCGACAGGGAGGAATGGAGGCTACACCTTC
. 14 TRBJ2-7 . TRBV6-5 CASSSSGSSDEQYF TGTGCCAGCAGTTCCTCCGGGAGTTCTGACGAGCAGTACTTC
. 12 TRBJ2-7 . TRBV4-1 CASSQDGVEQYF TGCGCCAGCAGCCAAGATGGAGTCGAGCAGTACTTC
TRBD2 15 TRBJ2-1 . TRBV27 CASSLLAGAYNEQFF TGTGCCAGCAGCCTACTAGCGGGAGCCTACAATGAGCAGTTCTTC
. 13 TRBJ2-7 . TRBV5-4 CASSFDGRGRKYF TGTGCCAGCAGCTTTGACGGACGGGGAAGGAAGTACTTC
. 16 TRBJ1-4 . TRBV7-6 CASSSRRTATNEKLFF TGTGCCAGCAGCTCTAGAAGGACAGCAACTAATGAAAAACTGTTTTTT
. 13 TRBJ1-1 . TRBV10-2 CASSETGLTEAFF TGCGCCAGCAGTGAGACAGGCCTCACTGAAGCTTTCTTT
TRBD2 15 TRBJ2-1 once TRBV10-3 CAISEQRGGYNEQFF TGTGCCATCAGTGAGCAGCGGGGGGGGTACAATGAGCAGTTCTTC
. 14 TRBJ2-7 . TRBV2 CASSPRLDGFEQYF TGTGCCAGCAGTCCGAGGCTTGATGGGTTCGAGCAGTACTTC
TRBD1 18 TRBJ1-3 . TRBV30 CAWRVQWRDRGAGNTIYF TGTGCCTGGAGAGTTCAATGGCGGGACAGGGGGGCTGGAAACACCATATATTTT
TRBD1 13 TRBJ1-1 . TRBV10-1 CASSSRGATEAFF TGCGCCAGCAGTTCCAGGGGGGCGACTGAAGCTTTCTTT
TRBD1 15 TRBJ1-1 . TRBV5-5 CASSLDRGPNTEAFF TGTGCCAGCAGCTTGGACAGGGGCCCGAACACTGAAGCTTTCTTT
. 17 TRBJ1-1 . TRBV19 CASSRSFLEGMNTEAFF TGTGCCAGTAGTAGGAGTTTCCTGGAGGGAATGAACACTGAAGCTTTCTTT
TRBD1 14 TRBJ1-2 once TRBV5-1 CASYSGGSNYGYTF TGCGCCAGCTACTCAGGGGGAAGCAACTATGGCTACACCTTC
. 18 TRBJ2-5 . TRBV4-1 CASSQDTPGTRIEETQYF TGCGCCAGCAGCCAAGACACCCCGGGGACAAGAATAGAAGAGACCCAGTACTTC
. 13 TRBJ2-3 . TRBV16 CASSQIRADTQYF TGTGCCAGCAGCCAAATCAGGGCAGATACGCAGTATTTT
. 15 TRBJ1-2 . TRBV7-8 CASSLALMGDYGYTF TGTGCCAGCAGCTTAGCGTTGATGGGAGACTATGGCTACACCTTC
TRBD1 15 TRBJ2-7 . TRBV13 CASSQTDRGSYEQYF TGTGCCAGCAGCCAGACGGACAGGGGTTCCTACGAGCAGTACTTC
TRBD1 16 TRBJ2-7 . TRBV28 CASSSFPGQGPLEQYF TGTGCCAGCAGTTCCTTTCCGGGACAGGGACCCCTGGAGCAGTACTTC
. 16 TRBJ1-5 . TRBV27 CASSPSPGGVPRPQHF TGTGCCAGCAGTCCGTCCCCTGGGGGGGTTCCTAGGCCCCAGCATTTT
. 13 TRBJ2-7 . TRBV6-5 CASSLFLFYEQYF TGTGCCAGCTCACTCTTCCTATTCTACGAGCAGTACTTC
. 14 TRBJ2-3 once TRBV30 CARSDGRSADTQYF TGTGCCCGGTCCGACGGGAGAAGCGCAGATACGCAGTATTTT
TRBD2 16 TRBJ2-5 once TRBV5-4 CASSWGLAGAEETQYF TGTGCCAGCAGCTGGGGACTAGCGGGAGCTGAGGAGACCCAGTACTTC
. 15 TRBJ2-1 . TRBV6-6 CASSYSTSAYNEQFF TGTGCCAGCAGTTACTCGACTTCCGCCTACAATGAGCAGTTCTTC
. 14 TRBJ1-1 once TRBV18 CASSFRGENTEAFF TGTGCCAGCTCATTCCGGGGGGAAAACACTGAAGCTTTCTTT